This T cell receptor beta chain was documented in a study of blood T cells in healthy people across ages. The trim removed 4 bases at V and 7 bases at J, leaving 4 bases unmatched. The CDR3 has 14 amino acids. Germline values: CDR1 LGHNA, CDR2 YSLEER. Sample-barcoded 5' priming and a J-beta primer mix drove a second PCR of roughly 6 to 12 cycles. There were at least 2.5 million CDR3-containing paired-end reads obtained from each sample. TCRdb reprocessed the 5' RACE reads with MiXCR, giving one entry per CDR3 protein. The data hold about 970,000 distinct CDR3 sequences, with just over 50% observed a single time. The total RNA that was extracted per sample amounted to at least 5.5 micrograms.

The chain recombines TRBV4-3 with TRBJ1-5; the match to TRBD1 covers 10 bases. The sequencing input was blood. The sequence came from a woman aged 60-75 years in good health. CDR3 nucleotide sequence: TGCGCCAGCAGCCGAAGGACAGGGGGACAGCCCCAGCATTTT. Translated: CASSRRTGGQPQHF.